This entry is about one T cell receptor beta chain. Its antigen is unknown. These data originate in a study of Graves' ophthalmopathy and Graves' hyperthyroidism. Looking at the study overall: Peripheral blood was collected at initial diagnosis, before any treatment. Study-wide points: Appearing in blood as well were most expanded thyroid clonotypes above 0.001 frequency. Distinction of ophthalmopathy from stable hyperthyroidism by a 13-signature model reached about 87% sensitivity and 81.08% specificity. Ophthalmopathy progression was predicted with approximately 64% sensitivity and roughly 74% specificity.

The sequenced template was RNA, covering the TCR beta CDR3 region. Second-round multiplex PCR came after a first-round RT-PCR that employed HTBI primers. TCRdb analysed the multiplex PCR reads with MiXCR anew, one entry per CDR3 protein. The sample includes approximately 410,000 distinct CDR3 sequences, 15% of them seen just once. The length of the CDR3 is 15 residues. Trimming at V came to 0 bases and at J to 4 bases, leaving 4 bases not matched to a gene. CDR1 and CDR2 (germline): MNHEY, SVGEGT. J is TRBJ1-2 and V is TRBV6-2 or TRBV6-3; 8 nucleotides agree with TRBD1. The origin of this receptor is a woman between 18 and 30 years old with stable Graves' hyperthyroidism. The sequencing input was peripheral blood. CDR3 protein: CASSYSPGGAYGYTF. CDR3 coding DNA: TGTGCCAGCAGTTACTCTCCAGGGGGCGCCTATGGCTACACCTTC.